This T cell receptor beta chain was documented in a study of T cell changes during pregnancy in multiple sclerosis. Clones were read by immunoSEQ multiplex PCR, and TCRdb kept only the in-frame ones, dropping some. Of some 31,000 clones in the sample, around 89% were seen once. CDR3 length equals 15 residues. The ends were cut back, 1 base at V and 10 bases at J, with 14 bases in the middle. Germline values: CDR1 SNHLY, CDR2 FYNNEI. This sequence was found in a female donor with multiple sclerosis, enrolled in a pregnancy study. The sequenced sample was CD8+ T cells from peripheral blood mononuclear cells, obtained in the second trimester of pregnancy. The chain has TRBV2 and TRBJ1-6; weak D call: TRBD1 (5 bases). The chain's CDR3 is CASSEVGEGRSPLHF. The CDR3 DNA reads TGTGCCAGCAGTGAAGTGGGGGAGGGGAGGTCACCCCTCCACTTT.